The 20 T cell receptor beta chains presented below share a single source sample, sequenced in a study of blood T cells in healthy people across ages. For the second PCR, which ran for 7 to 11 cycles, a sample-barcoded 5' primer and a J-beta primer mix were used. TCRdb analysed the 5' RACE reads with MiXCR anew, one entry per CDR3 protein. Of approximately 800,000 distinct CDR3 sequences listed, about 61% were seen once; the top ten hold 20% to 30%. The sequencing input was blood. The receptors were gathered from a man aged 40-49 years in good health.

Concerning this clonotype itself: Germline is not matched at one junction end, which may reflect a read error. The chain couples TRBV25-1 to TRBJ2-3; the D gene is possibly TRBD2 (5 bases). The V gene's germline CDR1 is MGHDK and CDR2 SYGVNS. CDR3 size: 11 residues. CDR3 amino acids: CTSTERWQQYF. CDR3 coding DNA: TGTACCAGCACTGAGCGGTGGCAGCAGTATTTT. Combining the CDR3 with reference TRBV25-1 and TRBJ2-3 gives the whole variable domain EADIYQTPRYLVIGTGKKITLECSQTMGHDKMYWYQQDPGMELHLIHYSYGVNSTEKGDLSSESTVSRIRTEHFPLTLESARPSHTSQYLCTSTERWQQYFGPGTRLTVL.

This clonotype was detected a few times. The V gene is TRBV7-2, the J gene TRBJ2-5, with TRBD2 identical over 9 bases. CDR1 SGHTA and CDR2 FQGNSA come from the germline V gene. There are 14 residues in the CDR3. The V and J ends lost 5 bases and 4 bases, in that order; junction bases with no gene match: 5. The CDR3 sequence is CASSASGIGETQYF. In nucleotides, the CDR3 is TGTGCCAGCAGCGCTAGCGGGATAGGAGAGACCCAGTACTTC.

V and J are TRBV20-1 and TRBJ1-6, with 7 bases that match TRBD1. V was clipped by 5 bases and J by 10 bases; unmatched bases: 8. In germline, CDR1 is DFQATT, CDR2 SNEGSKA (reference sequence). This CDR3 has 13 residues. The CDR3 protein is CSASTGQGSPLHF. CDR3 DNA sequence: TGCAGTGCTTCGACAGGGCAGGGATCACCCCTCCACTTT.

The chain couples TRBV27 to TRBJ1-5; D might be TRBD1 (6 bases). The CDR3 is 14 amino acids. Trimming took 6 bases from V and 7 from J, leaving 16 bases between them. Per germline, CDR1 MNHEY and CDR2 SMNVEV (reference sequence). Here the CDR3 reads CASRQGSRLQPQHF. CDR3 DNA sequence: TGTGCCAGCAGACAGGGCTCAAGATTGCAGCCCCAGCATTTT.

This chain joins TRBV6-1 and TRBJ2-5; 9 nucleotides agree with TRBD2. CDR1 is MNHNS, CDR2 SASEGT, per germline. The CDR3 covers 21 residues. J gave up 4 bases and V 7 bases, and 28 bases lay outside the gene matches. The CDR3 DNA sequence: TGTGCCAGCATCTACGGGGCTAGCGGGGAAACCGAGGTCCCGGGTGGAGAGACCCAGTACTTC. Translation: CASIYGASGETEVPGGETQYF.

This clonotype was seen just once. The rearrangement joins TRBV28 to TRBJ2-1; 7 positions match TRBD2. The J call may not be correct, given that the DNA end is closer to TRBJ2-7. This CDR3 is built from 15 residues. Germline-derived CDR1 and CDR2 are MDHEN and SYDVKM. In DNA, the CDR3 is TGTGCCGTCCGTGGGGGGGAGAGAACCTACAATGAGCAGTACTTC. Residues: CAVRGGERTYNEQYF.

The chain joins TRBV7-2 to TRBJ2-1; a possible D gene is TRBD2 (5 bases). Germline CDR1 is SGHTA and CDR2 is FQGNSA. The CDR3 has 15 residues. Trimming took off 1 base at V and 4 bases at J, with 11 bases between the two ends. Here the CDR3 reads CASSLGSDPYNEQFF. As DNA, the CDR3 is TGTGCCAGCAGCTTAGGTAGCGACCCTTACAATGAGCAGTTCTTC.

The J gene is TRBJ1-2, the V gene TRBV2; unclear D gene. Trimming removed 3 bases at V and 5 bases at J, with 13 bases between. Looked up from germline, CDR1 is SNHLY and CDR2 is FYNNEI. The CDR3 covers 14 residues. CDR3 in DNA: TGTGCCAGCAGTGAGGCAGGAAACTCTTATGGCTACACCTTC. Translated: CASSEAGNSYGYTF.

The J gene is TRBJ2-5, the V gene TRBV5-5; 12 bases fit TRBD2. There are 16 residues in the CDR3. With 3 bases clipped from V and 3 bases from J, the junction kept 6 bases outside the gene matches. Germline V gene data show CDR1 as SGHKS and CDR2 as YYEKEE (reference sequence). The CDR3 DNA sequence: TGTGCCAGCAGCTGGCAGACTAGCGGGGGTAAAGAGACCCAGTACTTC. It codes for CASSWQTSGGKETQYF.

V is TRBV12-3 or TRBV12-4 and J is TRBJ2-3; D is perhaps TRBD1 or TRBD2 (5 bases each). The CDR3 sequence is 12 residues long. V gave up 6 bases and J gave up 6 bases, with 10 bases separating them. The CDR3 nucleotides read TGTGCCAGCAGCCCCGAGGGGGATACGCAGTATTTT. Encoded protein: CASSPEGDTQYF.

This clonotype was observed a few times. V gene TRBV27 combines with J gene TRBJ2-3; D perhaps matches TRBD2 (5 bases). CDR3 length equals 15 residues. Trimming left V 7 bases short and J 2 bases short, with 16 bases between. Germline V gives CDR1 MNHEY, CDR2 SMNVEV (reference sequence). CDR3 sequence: CASTIARGYTDTQYF. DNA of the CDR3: TGTGCCAGCACAATAGCCCGGGGATACACAGATACGCAGTATTTT.

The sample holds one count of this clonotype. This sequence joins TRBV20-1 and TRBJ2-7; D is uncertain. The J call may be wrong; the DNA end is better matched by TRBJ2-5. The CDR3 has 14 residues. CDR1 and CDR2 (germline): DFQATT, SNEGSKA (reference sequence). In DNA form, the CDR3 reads TGCAGTGCTGAACCGGTACTAACTAAGGAGACCCAGTACTTC. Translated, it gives CSAEPVLTKETQYF.

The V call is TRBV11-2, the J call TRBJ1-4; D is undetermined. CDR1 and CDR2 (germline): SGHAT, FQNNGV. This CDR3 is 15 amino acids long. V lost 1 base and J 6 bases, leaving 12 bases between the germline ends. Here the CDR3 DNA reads TGTGCCAGCAGCTTAGTAGCAGGCCTATATGAAAAACTGTTTTTT. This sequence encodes CASSLVAGLYEKLFF.

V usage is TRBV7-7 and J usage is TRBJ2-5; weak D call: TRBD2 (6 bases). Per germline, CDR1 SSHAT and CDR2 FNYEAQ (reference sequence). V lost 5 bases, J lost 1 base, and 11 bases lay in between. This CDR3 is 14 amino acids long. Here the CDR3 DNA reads TGTGCCAGCAGCGGTAGCGGTACCCAAGAGACCCAGTACTTC. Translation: CASSGSGTQETQYF. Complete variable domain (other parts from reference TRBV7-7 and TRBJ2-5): GAGVSQSPRYKVTKRGQDVTLRCDPISSHATLYWYQQALGQGPEFLTYFNYEAQPDKSGLPSDRFSAERPEGSISTLTIQRTEQRDSAMYRCASSGSGTQETQYFGPGTRLLVL.

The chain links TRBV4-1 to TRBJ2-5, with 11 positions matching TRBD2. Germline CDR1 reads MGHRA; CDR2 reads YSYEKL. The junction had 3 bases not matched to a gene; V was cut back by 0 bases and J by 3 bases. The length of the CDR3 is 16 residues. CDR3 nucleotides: TGCGCCAGCAGCCAAGATGGGACTAGCGGAAAAGAGACCCAGTACTTC. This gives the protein CASSQDGTSGKETQYF.

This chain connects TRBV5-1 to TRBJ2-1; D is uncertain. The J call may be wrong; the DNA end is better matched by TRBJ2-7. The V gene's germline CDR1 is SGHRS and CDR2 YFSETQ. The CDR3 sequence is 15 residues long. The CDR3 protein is CASSLAASSYNEQYF. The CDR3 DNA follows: TGCGCCAGCAGCTTAGCAGCCAGCTCCTACAATGAGCAGTACTTC.

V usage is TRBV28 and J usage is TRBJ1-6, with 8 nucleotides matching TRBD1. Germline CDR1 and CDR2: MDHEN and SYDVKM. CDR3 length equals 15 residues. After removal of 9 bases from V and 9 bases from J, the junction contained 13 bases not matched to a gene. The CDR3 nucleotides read TGTGCCAGTGCCCCGGACAGGGTACAGACTTCACCCCTCCACTTT. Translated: CASAPDRVQTSPLHF. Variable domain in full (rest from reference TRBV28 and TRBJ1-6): DVKVTQSSRYLVKRTGEKVFLECVQDMDHENMFWYRQDPGLGLRLIYFSYDVKMKEKGDIPEGYSVSREKKERFSLILESASTNQTSMYLCASAPDRVQTSPLHFGNGTRLTVT.

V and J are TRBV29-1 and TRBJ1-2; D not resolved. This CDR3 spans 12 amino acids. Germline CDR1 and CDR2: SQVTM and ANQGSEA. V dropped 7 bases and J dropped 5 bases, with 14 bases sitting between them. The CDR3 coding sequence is TGCAGCGCCCTTAGATTTGGGTATGGCTACACCTTC. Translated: CSALRFGYGYTF.

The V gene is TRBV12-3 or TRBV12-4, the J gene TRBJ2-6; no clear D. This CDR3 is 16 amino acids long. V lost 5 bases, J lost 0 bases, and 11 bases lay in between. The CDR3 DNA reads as TGTGCCAGCAGTCCAGATTCTTACTCTGGGGCCAACGTCCTGACTTTC. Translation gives CASSPDSYSGANVLTF.

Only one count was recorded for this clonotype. The CDR3 bases are TGCGCCAGCAGCTTGGAGCAGGTTCTCCTCTACAATGAGCAGTTCTTC. It specifies CASSLEQVLLYNEQFF. The chain uses TRBV5-1 and TRBJ2-1; D gene unclear. V was shortened by 0 bases and J by 3 bases, with 13 bases between the two germline ends. The CDR3 sequence is 16 residues long. Germline V gives CDR1 SGHRS, CDR2 YFSETQ. Supplemented by reference TRBV5-1 and TRBJ2-1, the full variable domain reads KAGVTQTPRYLIKTRGQQVTLSCSPISGHRSVSWYQQTPGQGLQFLFEYFSETQRNKGNFPGRFSGRQFSNSRSEMNVSTLELGDSALYLCASSLEQVLLYNEQFFGPGTRLTVL.